The clone carrying this TCR beta chain was detected only once. No antigen is known for it. The data stem from a study of shared clonotypes between healthy human individuals. Study-level findings and limits: Shared clonotypes across all four donors exceeded non-shared ones in generation probability. Sampling involved blood alone; tissue repertoires likely differ.

Assay: immunoSEQ multiplex PCR; the TCRdb copy retains only in-frame clones and omits some. The data show around 650,000 clones, with roughly 96% seen just once and 0.11% held by the top ten. The germline gives CDR1 MDHEN, CDR2 SYDVKM. The CDR3 covers 18 residues. Trimming took 4 bases from V and 0 from J; bases not matched to a gene: 11. Selected positively for CCR7 and CD45RO-negative, naive CD8 cells excluded terminally differentiated effector memory CD45RA+ cells. Donors included only healthy HIV-negative adults lacking recent acute infections or vaccinations. The sequenced sample consisted of naive CD8+ T cells sorted from blood. The receptor comes from a woman between 25 and 40 years old in good health. The chain combines TRBV28 with TRBJ1-4; 7 positions agree with TRBD1. The CDR3 DNA reads as TGTGCCAGCAGTTCCCTTCTCCCCGACAGGGCAACTAATGAAAAACTGTTTTTT. Translated, it gives CASSSLLPDRATNEKLFF.